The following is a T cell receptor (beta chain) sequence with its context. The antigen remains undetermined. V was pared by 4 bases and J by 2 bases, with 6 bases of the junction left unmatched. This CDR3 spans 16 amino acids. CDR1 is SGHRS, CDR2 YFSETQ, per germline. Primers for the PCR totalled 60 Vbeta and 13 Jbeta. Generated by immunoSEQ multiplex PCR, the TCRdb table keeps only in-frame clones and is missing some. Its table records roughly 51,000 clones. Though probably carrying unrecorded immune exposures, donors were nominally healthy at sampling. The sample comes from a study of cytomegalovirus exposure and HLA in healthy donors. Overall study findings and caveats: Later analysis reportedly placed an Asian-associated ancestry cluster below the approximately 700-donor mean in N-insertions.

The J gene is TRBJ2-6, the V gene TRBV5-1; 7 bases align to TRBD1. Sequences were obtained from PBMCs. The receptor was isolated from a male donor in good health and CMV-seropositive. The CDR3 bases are TGCGCCAGCAGCCTCACAGGGGACGCTGGGGCCAACGTCCTGACTTTC. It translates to CASSLTGDAGANVLTF.